This TCR beta chain was captured by sequencing in a study of blood T cell repertoires in COVID-19. Study summary: Donors in the United States, Italy and Spain gave samples during acute or convalescent COVID-19. From T cells, B-cell-depleted T cells, or PBMCs came the material, which was cDNA or gDNA.

Trimming took 0 bases from V and 5 from J, leaving 8 bases between them. This CDR3 spans 14 amino acids. Germline-derived CDR1 and CDR2 are LGHDT and YNNKEL (reference sequence). How the authors handled the data: Amplification from reference gene primers served as the basis for estimated nucleated cell counts. Some clones are missing from TCRdb's copy, which holds only in-frame ones; the method was immunoSEQ multiplex PCR. V and J calls and clone size follow that table, whereas D and trimming were derived from the DNA. In the table there are 35,000 to 55,000 clones, around nine tenths of which are singletons.

The receptor was isolated from a man in his 70s with active COVID-19. This chain joins TRBV3-1 (or the pseudogene TRBV3-2) and TRBJ1-5, with D tentatively TRBD1 (5 bases). The sample consisted of peripheral blood. The CDR3 coding sequence is TGTGCCAGCAGCCAAGATTTGACAGATCAGCCCCAGCATTTT. Translated, it gives CASSQDLTDQPQHF.